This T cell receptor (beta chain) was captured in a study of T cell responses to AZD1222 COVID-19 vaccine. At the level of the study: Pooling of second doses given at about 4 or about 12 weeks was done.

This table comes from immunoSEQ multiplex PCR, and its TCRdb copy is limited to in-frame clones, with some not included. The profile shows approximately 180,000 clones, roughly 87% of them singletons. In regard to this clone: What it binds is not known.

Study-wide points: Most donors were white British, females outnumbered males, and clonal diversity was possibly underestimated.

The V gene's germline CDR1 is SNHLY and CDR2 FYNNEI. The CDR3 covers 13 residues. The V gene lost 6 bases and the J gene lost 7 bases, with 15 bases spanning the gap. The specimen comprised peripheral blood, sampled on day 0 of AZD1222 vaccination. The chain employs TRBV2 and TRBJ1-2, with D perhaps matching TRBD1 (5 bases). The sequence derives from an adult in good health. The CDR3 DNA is TGTGCCAGCAGGGAATTCGGGGGTGGTGGCTACACCTTC. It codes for CASREFGGGGYTF.